The 4 T cell receptor beta chains presented below share a single source sample, sequenced in a study of T-cell reconstitution after alpha-beta-depleted transplantation in children. This sample's TCRbeta library carried unique molecular identifier barcodes. MiXCR, run by TCRdb on the PCR reads, gives a single entry per CDR3 protein. The table includes fewer than 750,000 distinct CDR3 sequences, roughly 30% detected once. The starting material was PBMCs, obtained before TCRalphabeta/CD19-depleted stem cell transplant. The receptor source for this set is a boy in the first two years of life with Wiskott-Aldrich syndrome, due to receive a stem cell transplant.

The chain has TRBV7-8 and TRBJ1-2; the match to TRBD1 covers 7 bases. Germline loops: CDR1 SGHVS, CDR2 FQNEAQ. The CDR3 loop spans 15 amino acids. V lost 0 bases and J lost 4; bases outside the gene matches: 5. CDR3 DNA: TGTGCCAGCAGCTTAGCGCAGGGGGGTAGCTATGGCTACACCTTC. It codes for CASSLAQGGSYGYTF.

The J gene is TRBJ2-7, the V gene TRBV7-6, with D possibly TRBD1 on 6 matching bases. CDR1 and CDR2 (germline): SGHVS, FNYEAQ. This CDR3 is 13 amino acids long. Trimming took 5 bases from V and 6 from J, leaving 14 bases between them. The chain's CDR3 is CASSPTGVTEQYF. The CDR3 DNA reads as TGTGCCAGCAGCCCGACAGGAGTAACCGAGCAGTACTTC.

The rearrangement uses TRBV20-1 and TRBJ2-1; TRBD2 agrees at 13 bases. This CDR3 is 15 amino acids long. J was trimmed by 2 bases and V by 6 bases; bases with no gene match: 4. Germline V lookup: CDR1 DFQATT, CDR2 SNEGSKA (reference sequence). The CDR3 is CSASGTSGTYNEQFF. CDR3 sequence (DNA): TGCAGTGCGTCCGGGACTAGCGGGACCTACAATGAGCAGTTCTTC.

In nucleotides, the CDR3 is TGCGCCAGCAGCTTGGAACTAGCGATGGGTGGTGAGCAGTTCTTC. This translates into CASSLELAMGGEQFF. This chain uses TRBV5-1 with TRBJ2-1, with 7 nucleotides matching TRBD2. V lost 0 bases and J lost 9; bases outside the gene matches: 9. The CDR3 consists of 15 residues. The germline V gene encodes CDR1 SGHRS and CDR2 YFSETQ.